The sequence of this T cell receptor beta chain was determined in a study of cytomegalovirus exposure and HLA in healthy donors. This CDR3 region has 18 residues. J gave up 4 bases and V 1 base, and 10 bases lay outside the gene matches. Germline V gene sequence: CDR1 SNHLY, CDR2 FYNNEI. It was with 60 Vbeta and 13 Jbeta primers that the PCR ran. Libraries were prepared by immunoSEQ multiplex PCR; TCRdb keeps only in-frame clonotypes and omits some of them. The table lists 200,000 or so clones, around 83% of them singletons. Material for sequencing was PBMCs. The V and J genes are TRBV2 and TRBJ1-2, with 12 bases fitting TRBD1. The source is a young woman in good health and CMV-seronegative. The CDR3 loop is CASSEELMGQGATYGYTF. The CDR3 bases are TGTGCCAGCAGTGAAGAGTTAATGGGACAGGGGGCTACCTATGGCTACACCTTC.